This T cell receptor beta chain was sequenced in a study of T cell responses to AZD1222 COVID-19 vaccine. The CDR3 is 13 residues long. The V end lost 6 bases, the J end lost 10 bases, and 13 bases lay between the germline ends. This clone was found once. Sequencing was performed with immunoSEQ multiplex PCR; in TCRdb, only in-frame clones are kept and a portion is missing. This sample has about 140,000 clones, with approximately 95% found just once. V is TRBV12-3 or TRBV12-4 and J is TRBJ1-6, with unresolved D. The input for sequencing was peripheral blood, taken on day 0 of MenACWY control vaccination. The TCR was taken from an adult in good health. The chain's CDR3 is CASSIRNLSPLHF. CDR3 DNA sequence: TGTGCCAGCAGCATCCGGAACCTATCACCCCTCCACTTT.